This T cell receptor (beta chain) was captured by sequencing in a study of T cell responses to AZD1222 COVID-19 vaccine. Study-level information: The study pooled second doses at about 4 or about 12 weeks. Study results and caveats: Two AZD1222 doses significantly raised spike-specific TCR breadth and depth over controls. Regions 160-218 and 743-854 held dominance among vaccine-associated CD4 TCRs, which spanned spike. Most donors were white British, females outnumbered males, and clonal diversity was possibly underestimated.

TCRdb keeps only in-frame clones here, not all; method: immunoSEQ multiplex PCR. The table includes some 160,000 clones, approximately 93% detected once. As regards this clone: Its antigen is not known.

The sequence came from an adult in good health. This sample comprised peripheral blood, obtained on day 0 of AZD1222 vaccination.

CDR3 residues: CATSDSLGEVETQYF. Written as DNA, the CDR3 is TGTGCCACCAGTGATTCGCTGGGGGAGGTTGAGACCCAGTACTTC. The chain has TRBV24-1 and TRBJ2-5, with D perhaps TRBD2 (6 bases). From germline, CDR1 is KGHDR and CDR2 SFDVKD. The CDR3 has 15 residues. Deletions cut 2 bases from V and 5 bases from J, with 14 bases between.